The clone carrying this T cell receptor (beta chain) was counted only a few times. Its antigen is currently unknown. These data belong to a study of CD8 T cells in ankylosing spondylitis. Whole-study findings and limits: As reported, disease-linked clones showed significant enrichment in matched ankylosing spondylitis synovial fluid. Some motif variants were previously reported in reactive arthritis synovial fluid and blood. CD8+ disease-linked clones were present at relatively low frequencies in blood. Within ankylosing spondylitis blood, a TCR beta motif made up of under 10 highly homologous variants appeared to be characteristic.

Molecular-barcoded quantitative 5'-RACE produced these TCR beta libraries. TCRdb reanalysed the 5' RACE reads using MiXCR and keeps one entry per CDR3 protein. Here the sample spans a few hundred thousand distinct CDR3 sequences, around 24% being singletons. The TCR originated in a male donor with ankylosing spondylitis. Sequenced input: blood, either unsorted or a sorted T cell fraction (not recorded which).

CDR3 region: CASSPQTTSYEQYF. The CDR3 region has the DNA TGTGCCAGCAGCCCGCAAACTACTTCCTACGAGCAGTACTTC. The rearrangement uses TRBV9 and TRBJ2-7; D gene uncertain. CDR3 length: 14 residues. Germline lookup yields CDR1 SGDLS and CDR2 YYNGEE. V lost 4 bases and J 1 base, leaving 12 bases between the germline ends.